These 29 T cell receptor beta chains originate from one sample sequenced in a study of T cell repertoires in cytomegalovirus infection (dated by TCRdb to between 2018 and 2021). TCRdb records Illumina HiSeq 1500 as the sequencer. The public reads were quality trimmed at Q25 with fastp and then assembled into clones with MiXCR by TCRdb, keeping productive beta chains. All rows with the same CDR3 protein become a single entry with the most common DNA and genes. For this sample there are around 630,000 distinct CDR3 sequences; approximately 25% appear just once. Around 7.6% of the sample is taken by the ten largest. Sequencing was done on a sample of CD8+ T cells from PBMCs. Receptor source: a human donor in good health (CMV status not recorded). Some clones in this sample may be carry-over from other donors' samples.

The CDR3 is CASSSPRTGAAMSGVYQETQYF. The CDR3 nucleotides read TGTGCCAGCAGTTCCCCTCGGACAGGCGCGGCAATGAGCGGGGTATACCAAGAGACCCAGTACTTC. This chain links TRBV28 with TRBJ2-5; D may correspond to TRBD1 or TRBD2 (7 bases each). The V end lost 4 bases, the J end lost 0 bases, and 33 bases lay between the germline ends. The CDR3 contains 22 residues. Germline CDR1 MDHEN, CDR2 SYDVKM.

The V gene is TRBV19, the J gene TRBJ1-1; 8 bases are a match to TRBD1. This CDR3 spans 15 amino acids. Germline-derived CDR1 and CDR2 are LNHDA and SQIVND (reference sequence). V lost 7 bases, J lost 1 base, and 8 bases stayed unmatched. CDR3 residues: CASTADRAGNTEAFF. The CDR3 nucleotides are TGTGCCAGTACCGCGGACAGGGCTGGGAACACTGAAGCTTTCTTT. The full variable domain, with the rest looked up from reference TRBV19 and TRBJ1-1, is DGGITQSPKYLFRKEGQNVTLSCEQNLNHDAMYWYRQDPGQGLRLIYYSQIVNDFQKGDIAEGYSVSREKKESFPLTVTSAQKNPTAFYLCASTADRAGNTEAFFGQGTRLTVV.

V is TRBV7-8 and J is TRBJ1-2, with D perhaps matching TRBD1 (5 bases). The CDR3 length is 15 residues. Germline V gene data show CDR1 as SGHVS and CDR2 as FQNEAQ. Trimming took off 1 base at V and 3 bases at J, with 12 bases between the two ends. The CDR3 is CASSLGVTAYYGYTF. CDR3 nucleotides: TGTGCCAGCAGCTTAGGAGTGACAGCCTACTATGGCTACACCTTC. Supplemented by reference TRBV7-8 and TRBJ1-2, the full variable domain reads GAGVSQSPRYKVAKRGQDVALRCDPISGHVSLFWYQQALGQGPEFLTYFQNEAQLDKSGLPSDRFFAERPEGSVSTLKIQRTQQEDSAVYLCASSLGVTAYYGYTFGSGTRLTVV.

V is TRBV28 and J is TRBJ1-2, with D uncertain. Trimming removed 2 bases from V and 8 bases from J, with 18 bases in between. Per germline, CDR1 MDHEN and CDR2 SYDVKM. The CDR3 is 15 amino acids. CDR3 nucleotides: TGTGCCAGCAGTTTAGTCCCAGGTCCCGAAGGGGGCTACACCTTC. Its protein product is CASSLVPGPEGGYTF.

This clonotype came up many times. This chain uses TRBV7-6 with TRBJ2-7, with D uncertain. This CDR3 is 14 amino acids long. Germline V lookup: CDR1 SGHVS, CDR2 FNYEAQ. With 5 bases removed from V and 7 bases from J, the gap between germline ends came to 18 bases. The CDR3: CASSVRAVPHEQYF. The CDR3 coding sequence is TGTGCCAGCAGCGTAAGAGCAGTACCGCATGAGCAGTACTTC.

Comments on this clonotype: A much bigger clone sits one base away, suggesting this may be a read error. The rearrangement joins TRBV7-6 to TRBJ2-7; possibly TRBD2 for D (5 bases). Germline V gives CDR1 SGHVS, CDR2 FNYEAQ. This CDR3 spans 15 amino acids. DNA for the CDR3: TGTGCCAGCAACTTAGGGATCGGGATTAGAGAGGAGCAGTACTTC. It is translated as CASNLGIGIREEQYF.

This clonotype was observed many times. The V gene is TRBV7-9, the J gene TRBJ2-5; tentatively, D is TRBD1 (6 bases). The CDR3 length is 14 residues. CDR1 and CDR2 (germline): SEHNR, FQNEAQ (reference sequence). The germline V and J ends were trimmed by 5 bases and 1 base, with 11 bases remaining between them. The CDR3 bases are TGTGCCAGCAGCGCCCAGGGGCGCCAAGAGACCCAGTACTTC. Translated: CASSAQGRQETQYF.

J is TRBJ1-4 and V is TRBV11-2, with 8 bases aligning to TRBD1. This CDR3 region has 17 residues. V dropped 1 base and J dropped 7; count of bases not matched to a gene: 11. CDR1 and CDR2 from the germline V gene are SGHAT and FQNNGV. The CDR3 DNA follows: TGTGCCAGCAGCTTAGTTTTTACAGGGGGTAGGGGTGAAAAACTGTTTTTT. Translated: CASSLVFTGGRGEKLFF.

This clonotype has just a few counts. J is TRBJ2-3 and V is TRBV6-2 or TRBV6-3; 8 bases map to TRBD2. After removal of 11 bases from V and 9 bases from J, the junction contained 10 bases not matched to a gene. This CDR3 comprises 12 residues. The germline CDR1 and CDR2 sequences are MNHEY and SVGEGT. The CDR3 here is CAVAGKQGTQYF. The CDR3, as DNA: TGTGCCGTAGCGGGGAAACAAGGCACGCAGTATTTT.

This clonotype was counted between two and nine times. V gene TRBV7-9 combines with J gene TRBJ2-7; D is unresolved. CDR3 size: 13 residues. Germline loops: CDR1 SEHNR, CDR2 FQNEAQ (reference sequence). V lost 1 base and J 9 bases, leaving 13 bases between the germline ends. DNA of the CDR3: TGTGCCAGCAGCTTAGGCAGCAGTATTTGGCAGTACTTC. It translates to CASSLGSSIWQYF. The whole variable domain, remainder taken from reference TRBV7-9 and TRBJ2-7, is DTGVSQNPRHKITKRGQNVTFRCDPISEHNRLYWYRQTLGQGPEFLTYFQNEAQLEKSRLLSDRFSAERPKGSFSTLEIQRTEQGDSAMYLCASSLGSSIWQYFGPGTRLTVT.

This clonotype was seen repeatedly, ten times or more. V and J are TRBV7-2 and TRBJ2-1, with 8 bases that match TRBD2. This CDR3 is 20 amino acids long. After removal of 1 base from V and 10 bases from J, the junction contained 24 bases not matched to a gene. The germline V gene encodes CDR1 SGHTA and CDR2 FQGNSA. The DNA for the CDR3 is TGTGCCAGCAGCTTAGATAGTAAGGGACTAGGTTCCCGCTCTCTTTTCGAGCAGTTCTTC. Translated: CASSLDSKGLGSRSLFEQFF. Filled out from reference TRBV7-2 and TRBJ2-1, the complete variable domain reads GAGVSQSPSNKVTEKGKDVELRCDPISGHTALYWYRQSLGQGLEFLIYFQGNSAPDKSGLPSDRFSAERTGGSVSTLTIQRTQQEDSAVYLCASSLDSKGLGSRSLFEQFFGPGTRLTVL.

This clonotype was seen a few times. The CDR3 region has the DNA TGCGCCAGCAGCCAAGATGGAGGACTAGCGACTGGGTTTGAGCAGTTCTTC. Translating it yields CASSQDGGLATGFEQFF. The chain joins TRBV4-3 to TRBJ2-1, with 9 bases that match TRBD2. The CDR3 is 17 amino acids. Losses at the gene ends were 0 bases for V and 9 bases for J; bases not matched to a gene: 12. Germline CDR1 reads LGHNA; CDR2 reads YSLEER.

Ten or more counts support this clonotype. CDR3 nucleotides: TGTGCCAGCAGCGCGGGAAGCTCCTACAATGAGCAGTTCTTC. This encodes CASSAGSSYNEQFF. The V call is TRBV7-2, the J call TRBJ2-1; a weak D match, TRBD2 (6 bases). Trimming removed 5 bases at V and 0 bases at J, with 8 bases between. This CDR3 comprises 14 residues. Germline V CDR1 and CDR2: SGHTA, FQGNSA.

The table lists this clonotype with a few counts. The rearrangement joins TRBV6-5 to TRBJ2-2; 7 bases map to TRBD1. CDR1 MNHEY and CDR2 SVGAGI come from the germline V gene. The CDR3 has 15 amino acids. The trim removed 8 bases at V and 7 bases at J, leaving 13 bases unmatched. The CDR3: CASRRGQSSFGELFF. The CDR3 coding sequence is TGTGCCAGCCGTAGGGGACAGTCAAGTTTCGGGGAGCTGTTTTTT.

The chain has TRBV20-1 and TRBJ1-6, with TRBD1 as a possible D gene (5 bases). This CDR3 region has 13 residues. Germline V CDR1 and CDR2: DFQATT, SNEGSKA (reference sequence). Trimming took 5 bases from V and 10 from J, leaving 15 bases between them. CDR3 amino acids: CSAGTSRASPLHF. CDR3 sequence (DNA): TGCAGTGCTGGGACCTCAAGGGCGTCACCCCTCCACTTT.

This clonotype was recorded a few times. J is TRBJ1-1 and V is TRBV7-9; D is perhaps TRBD1 (5 bases). Germline-derived CDR1 and CDR2 are SEHNR and FQNEAQ (reference sequence). With 5 bases removed from V and 4 bases from J, the gap between germline ends came to 14 bases. The CDR3 loop spans 14 amino acids. The CDR3 coding sequence is TGTGCCAGCAGCGAGGGGTATGCAGGCACTGAAGCTTTCTTT. Amino acid sequence: CASSEGYAGTEAFF.

The rearrangement links TRBV4-3 to TRBJ1-2; 7 positions agree with TRBD1. V lost 4 bases and J lost 8; bases outside the gene matches: 19. This CDR3 is built from 17 residues. Germline V lookup: CDR1 LGHNA, CDR2 YSLEER. The CDR3: CASSRSRDSPSPMGYTF. In DNA form, the CDR3 reads TGCGCCAGCAGCCGATCCCGGGACAGCCCATCTCCTATGGGCTACACCTTC.

This clonotype was seen at least ten times. This chain links TRBV7-2 with TRBJ2-2, with 11 positions matching TRBD2. V trimming: 5 bases; J trimming: 1 base; junction bases outside the gene matches: 6. This CDR3 has 17 residues. CDR1 is SGHTA, CDR2 FQGNSA, per germline. CDR3 amino acids: CASSQLAGVRNTGELFF. Written as DNA, the CDR3 is TGTGCCAGCAGCCAACTAGCGGGGGTGCGGAACACCGGGGAGCTGTTTTTT.

V is TRBV2 and J is TRBJ2-4; D possibly corresponds to TRBD1 (5 bases). With 6 bases removed from V and 9 bases from J, the gap between germline ends came to 18 bases. CDR1 is SNHLY and CDR2 is FYNNEI in the germline V gene. CDR3 size: 14 residues. Here the CDR3 DNA reads TGTGCCAGCAGGGGGCTTCCTCTAAATGGCATTCAGTACTTC. Its protein product is CASRGLPLNGIQYF.

The chain couples TRBV7-6 to TRBJ2-2; 11 nucleotides align to TRBD2. The V gene end was trimmed by 5 bases and the J gene end by 9 bases; junction bases not matched to a gene: 2. CDR3 length: 13 amino acids. Germline V gives CDR1 SGHVS, CDR2 FNYEAQ. The CDR3 DNA sequence: TGTGCCAGCAGCCCGACTAGCGGGAGGGAGCTGTTTTTT. Translation: CASSPTSGRELFF.

This clonotype occurred many times. This chain uses TRBV7-2 with TRBJ1-1; perhaps TRBD1 as D (5 bases). Germline assignment: CDR1 SGHTA and CDR2 FQGNSA. Trimming took 6 bases from V and 5 from J, leaving 7 bases between them. The CDR3 runs to 11 residues. DNA for the CDR3: TGTGCCAGCAGGGCAGGGACTGAAGCTTTCTTT. It yields the protein CASRAGTEAFF.

There are many counts of this clonotype. The J gene is TRBJ1-1, the V gene TRBV10-3, with unresolved D. V lost 0 bases, J lost 4 bases, and 12 bases lay in between. Germline values: CDR1 ENHRY, CDR2 SYGVKD. The CDR3 has 15 residues. This CDR3 reads CAISESGDVGTEAFF. The CDR3 DNA is TGTGCCATCAGTGAGTCTGGGGATGTCGGCACTGAAGCTTTCTTT.

The gene calls are TRBV6-5 and TRBJ1-2; TRBD1 agrees at 12 bases. V was pared by 0 bases and J by 3 bases, with 8 bases of the junction left unmatched. The CDR3 sequence is 18 residues long. The germline CDR1 and CDR2 sequences are MNHEY and SVGAGI. CDR3 bases: TGTGCCAGCAGTTACTCTCCCGGGACAGGGGGCGCGGACTATGGCTACACCTTC. Translating gives CASSYSPGTGGADYGYTF.

This sequence joins TRBV19 and TRBJ2-1, with D maybe TRBD1 (7 bases). The CDR3 runs to 15 residues. Trimming shortened V by 7 bases and J by 4 bases, and 17 bases separated the two germline ends. From germline, CDR1 is LNHDA and CDR2 SQIVND (reference sequence). For the CDR3, the DNA is TGTGCCAGTACCCTAGGGGGCGCGGGGTACAATGAGCAGTTCTTC. It codes for CASTLGGAGYNEQFF.

This clonotype was observed many times. The chain carries TRBV7-2 and TRBJ2-1, with 9 bases lining up with TRBD1. The CDR3 is 18 residues long. The J segment lost 8 bases and the V segment lost 3 bases, leaving 17 bases of the junction unmatched. Germline lookup yields CDR1 SGHTA and CDR2 FQGNSA. CDR3 DNA: TGTGCCAGCAGCTTCCGGGACAGGGTTCTGGGGGGCCGGGATGAGCAGTTCTTC. As protein: CASSFRDRVLGGRDEQFF. Complete variable domain (other parts from reference TRBV7-2 and TRBJ2-1): GAGVSQSPSNKVTEKGKDVELRCDPISGHTALYWYRQSLGQGLEFLIYFQGNSAPDKSGLPSDRFSAERTGGSVSTLTIQRTQQEDSAVYLCASSFRDRVLGGRDEQFFGPGTRLTVL.

This clonotype was recorded at least ten times. The chain joins TRBV2 to TRBJ2-1; perhaps TRBD1 as D (6 bases). V gave up 7 bases and J gave up 15 bases, with 19 bases separating them. Germline V gene lookup returns CDR1 SNHLY and CDR2 FYNNEI. The CDR3 has 12 residues. The DNA of the CDR3 is TGTGCCAGCATTACGGGACACCTCACTGGGTTCTTC. Translated, it gives CASITGHLTGFF.

The chain carries TRBV7-2 and TRBJ2-7, with 11 bases aligning to TRBD2. The germline V gene has CDR1 SGHTA and CDR2 FQGNSA. This CDR3 has 15 residues. The V and J ends lost 0 bases and 2 bases, in that order; junction bases with no gene match: 0. The CDR3 nucleotides read TGTGCCAGCAGCTTAGCTAGCGGGGGGGCCTACGAGCAGTACGTC. Translating it yields CASSLASGGAYEQYV.

The chain uses TRBV29-1 and TRBJ2-3; D might be TRBD2 (6 bases). The CDR3 spans 13 residues. Trimming removed 7 bases at V and 2 bases at J, with 13 bases between. Germline CDR1 SQVTM, CDR2 ANQGSEA. The CDR3 region is CSGEVRFTDTQYF. In DNA form, the CDR3 reads TGCAGCGGGGAGGTCCGATTCACAGATACGCAGTATTTT.

The sample holds many counts of this clonotype. The rearrangement links TRBV6-5 to TRBJ1-6; D is unresolved. Germline V gene data show CDR1 as MNHEY and CDR2 as SVGAGI. CDR3 length equals 17 residues. V shed 0 bases and J shed 0 bases, with 9 bases lying between them. The CDR3 sequence is CASSYSTVVSYNSPLHF. The DNA for the CDR3 is TGTGCCAGCAGTTACTCGACTGTCGTCTCCTATAATTCACCCCTCCACTTT.